One sample yielded the 16 T cell receptor beta chains listed below, sequenced in a study of blood T cells in healthy people across ages. Alongside a J-beta primer mix, a sample-barcoded 5' primer served in a second PCR lasting about 7 to 12 cycles. TCRdb reanalysed the 5' RACE reads using MiXCR and keeps one entry per CDR3 protein. The sample gives fewer than 800,000 distinct CDR3 sequences, around 21% of which show up once; approximately 3.6% is in the top ten. Specimen: blood. The receptors shown here come from an older man in good health.

This clonotype was seen more than once but under ten times. CDR3 sequence reads: CANRDTARETQYF. CDR3 nucleotides: TGTGCCAACCGGGACACAGCACGCGAGACCCAGTACTTC. The genes are TRBV6-1 and TRBJ2-5; D is possibly TRBD1 (6 bases). With 10 bases removed from V and 5 bases from J, the gap between germline ends came to 17 bases. Per germline, CDR1 MNHNS and CDR2 SASEGT. This CDR3 is built from 13 residues.

V gene TRBV20-1 combines with J gene TRBJ2-1; D is ambiguous. Germline V gene lookup returns CDR1 DFQATT and CDR2 SNEGSKA (reference sequence). The CDR3 sequence is 16 residues long. Trimming pared 5 bases from V and 4 bases from J, leaving 21 bases between. The CDR3 reads CSAHSRGPSGYNEQFF. In DNA, the CDR3 is TGCAGTGCTCACTCGAGAGGCCCTTCGGGTTACAATGAGCAGTTCTTC.

The chain links TRBV20-1 to TRBJ2-7; 8 bases align to TRBD1. The germline V gene encodes CDR1 DFQATT and CDR2 SNEGSKA (reference sequence). The CDR3 loop spans 13 amino acids. After removal of 6 bases from V and 7 bases from J, the junction contained 11 bases not matched to a gene. CDR3 protein: CSAQGQGLREQYF. Written as DNA, the CDR3 is TGCAGTGCGCAAGGACAGGGACTGAGGGAGCAGTACTTC.

The chain uses TRBV7-8 and TRBJ1-4; no firm D call. The germline V gene encodes CDR1 SGHVS and CDR2 FQNEAQ. Trimming pared 4 bases from V and 8 bases from J, leaving 17 bases between. This CDR3 region has 15 residues. The chain's CDR3 is CASSWSGGSGEKLFF. CDR3 nucleotides: TGTGCCAGCAGCTGGTCGGGTGGATCGGGAGAAAAACTGTTTTTT.

There are a few counts of this clonotype. The junction departs from germline at one end; a sequencing error may be responsible. This sequence joins TRBV27 and TRBJ1-4, with D uncertain. The V gene's germline CDR1 is MNHEY and CDR2 SMNVEV (reference sequence). This CDR3 region has 12 residues. CDR3: CASRGTSEKLFF. The CDR3 DNA reads TGTGCCAGCAGGGGAACTAGTGAAAAACTGTTTTTT.

The V gene is TRBV7-2, the J gene TRBJ2-1; D unresolved. The CDR3 is 15 amino acids. V shed 1 base and J shed 2 bases, with 9 bases lying between them. Per the germline V gene, CDR1 is SGHTA and CDR2 is FQGNSA. CDR3 protein: CASSLDLPTYNEQFF. CDR3 nucleotides: TGTGCCAGCAGCTTAGATCTACCCACCTACAATGAGCAGTTCTTC. The full variable domain, with the rest looked up from reference TRBV7-2 and TRBJ2-1, is GAGVSQSPSNKVTEKGKDVELRCDPISGHTALYWYRQSLGQGLEFLIYFQGNSAPDKSGLPSDRFSAERTGGSVSTLTIQRTQQEDSAVYLCASSLDLPTYNEQFFGPGTRLTVL.

This clonotype was detected only a few times. The chain joins TRBV18 to TRBJ2-5; D is unclear. This CDR3 is built from 15 residues. Between the trimmed V and J ends, which lost 6 bases and 8 bases, there was a span of 22 bases. Germline V gene lookup returns CDR1 KGHSH and CDR2 LQKENI. The CDR3 protein is CASSLSVWDISTQYF. The CDR3 DNA sequence: TGTGCCAGCTCTCTCTCAGTCTGGGATATCAGTACCCAGTACTTC.

The chain carries TRBV19 and TRBJ1-3; possible D gene TRBD1, 5 bases. Trimming removed 7 bases from V and 8 bases from J, with 21 bases in between. CDR1 LNHDA and CDR2 SQIVND come from the germline V gene (reference sequence). This CDR3 has 15 amino acids. CDR3 loop: CASTALQADRDTIYF. The CDR3 DNA reads TGTGCCAGTACCGCCCTACAGGCGGATCGAGACACCATATATTTT. Variable domain in full (rest from reference TRBV19 and TRBJ1-3): DGGITQSPKYLFRKEGQNVTLSCEQNLNHDAMYWYRQDPGQGLRLIYYSQIVNDFQKGDIAEGYSVSREKKESFPLTVTSAQKNPTAFYLCASTALQADRDTIYFGEGSWLTVV.

This clonotype was seen a few times. This sequence joins TRBV5-5 and TRBJ1-4; tentative D call: TRBD1 (5 bases). Per the germline V gene, CDR1 is SGHKS and CDR2 is YYEKEE (reference sequence). Trimming removed 4 bases at V and 7 bases at J, with 11 bases between. CDR3 length equals 13 residues. CDR3 region: CASSRGAGEKLFF. CDR3 bases: TGTGCCAGCAGCAGGGGCGCGGGTGAAAAACTGTTTTTT.

This clonotype was detected only once. CDR3 residues: CSAEFSETQYF. The CDR3 coding sequence is TGCAGCGCGGAATTCTCGGAGACCCAGTACTTC. The chain recombines TRBV29-1 with TRBJ2-5; D call uncertain. This CDR3 has 11 residues. Germline V gene data show CDR1 as SQVTM and CDR2 as ANQGSEA. The ends were cut back, 7 bases at V and 5 bases at J, with 11 bases in the middle.

This clonotype was seen repeatedly, ten times or more. The chain links TRBV7-6 to TRBJ2-6, with D unresolved. The CDR3 totals 18 residues. CDR1 and CDR2 from the germline V gene are SGHVS and FNYEAQ. V shed 3 bases and J shed 0 bases, with 15 bases lying between them. CDR3 sequence (DNA): TGTGCCAGCAGCTTTGCCGGTAACCCTCTCTCTGGGGCCAACGTCCTGACTTTC. This codes for CASSFAGNPLSGANVLTF.

The J gene is TRBJ2-3, the V gene TRBV29-1, with TRBD2 matching over 12 bases. The trim removed 5 bases at V and 3 bases at J, leaving 6 bases unmatched. Looked up from germline, CDR1 is SQVTM and CDR2 is ANQGSEA. This CDR3 is 15 amino acids long. The CDR3 DNA is TGCAGCGTTCTGACTAGCGGGAGTGATACAGATACGCAGTATTTT. It translates to CSVLTSGSDTDTQYF.

This clonotype came up a few times. Relative to the germline gene, one junction end is altered; a read error may explain this. The J gene is TRBJ2-1, the V gene TRBV6-1; TRBD2 matches 13 bases. Germline lookup yields CDR1 MNHNS and CDR2 SASEGT. This CDR3 is 20 amino acids long. This CDR3 is CAGSETSSSRTTSGRASQFF. The CDR3 DNA reads as TGTGCCGGCAGTGAAACCTCCAGCTCTCGGACAACTAGCGGGAGGGCCTCTCAGTTCTTC.

This clonotype was recorded a few times. This chain links TRBV6-5 with TRBJ1-3; 7 positions agree with TRBD1. Per the germline V gene, CDR1 is MNHEY and CDR2 is SVGAGI. Trimming removed 0 bases from V and 2 bases from J; junction bases left unmatched: 1. The length of the CDR3 is 15 residues. The CDR3 loop reads CASSYSTGPGNTIYF. For the CDR3, the DNA is TGTGCCAGCAGTTACTCGACAGGGCCTGGAAACACCATATATTTT.

The chain combines TRBV20-1 with TRBJ2-1; D perhaps matches TRBD1 (5 bases). The CDR3 contains 15 residues. Between the trimmed V and J ends, which lost 0 bases and 1 base, there was a span of 10 bases. In germline, CDR1 is DFQATT, CDR2 SNEGSKA (reference sequence). In DNA form, the CDR3 reads TGCAGTGCTAGAGATCAGGGCGGTTCCTACAATGAGCAGTTCTTC. Amino acids: CSARDQGGSYNEQFF.

The rearrangement joins TRBV7-9 to TRBJ1-4; D uncertain. The germline CDR1 and CDR2 sequences are SEHNR and FQNEAQ (reference sequence). There are 12 residues in the CDR3. V lost 4 bases and J lost 10, with 10 bases in between. The CDR3 region is CASSSSGGKLFF. DNA of the CDR3: TGTGCCAGCAGCTCATCCGGTGGAAAACTGTTTTTT.